What follows are 8 T cell receptor beta chains derived from one specimen sequenced in a study of cytomegalovirus exposure and HLA in healthy donors. Use of 60 Vbeta and 13 Jbeta primers characterized the PCR. Generated by immunoSEQ multiplex PCR, the TCRdb table keeps only in-frame clones and is missing some. The sample includes roughly 100,000 clones, about 83% of them seen just once. The specimen was PBMCs. The receptors derive from a man aged 18 to 29 in good health and CMV-seronegative.

This clone was detected only a few times. The chain recombines TRBV7-6 with TRBJ2-1, with a tentative D call TRBD2 (6 bases). The CDR3 extends over 12 amino acids. Per the germline V gene, CDR1 is SGHVS and CDR2 is FNYEAQ. Trimming shortened V by 5 bases and J by 7 bases, and 9 bases separated the two germline ends. The CDR3 reads CASSPTSNEQFF. CDR3 DNA sequence: TGTGCCAGCAGCCCGACTAGTAATGAGCAGTTCTTC.

The chain links TRBV9 to TRBJ2-5, with TRBD2 matching 8 bases. The germline CDR1 and CDR2 sequences are SGDLS and YYNGEE. The CDR3 has 15 residues. Unmatched junction bases numbered 8, after V lost 7 bases and J lost 0 bases. The CDR3 loop reads CASGTTGGYQETQYF. The CDR3 DNA reads as TGTGCCAGCGGAACTACGGGGGGGTACCAAGAGACCCAGTACTTC.

The rearrangement uses TRBV6-1 and TRBJ1-1; 9 bases fit TRBD1. V gave up 11 bases and J gave up 2 bases; unmatched junction bases: 12. The CDR3 spans 15 residues. The germline CDR1 and CDR2 sequences are MNHNS and SASEGT. The DNA for the CDR3 is TGTGCCTCCCGGGACAGGGTGATACGAAACACTGAAGCTTTCTTT. Amino acid sequence: CASRDRVIRNTEAFF.

V and J are TRBV29-1 and TRBJ2-5, with a possible D match to TRBD2 (6 bases). V lost 5 bases to trimming and J lost 1 base, with 14 bases between them. The CDR3 contains 14 residues. CDR1 SQVTM and CDR2 ANQGSEA come from the germline V gene. CDR3 region: CSVPFVGGQETQYF. The CDR3 DNA reads as TGCAGCGTTCCTTTCGTCGGGGGCCAAGAGACCCAGTACTTC.

The V and J genes are TRBV25-1 and TRBJ1-2, with 8 bases lining up with TRBD1. The V gene end was trimmed by 3 bases and the J gene end by 6 bases; junction bases not matched to a gene: 9. CDR1 is MGHDK, CDR2 SYGVNS, per germline. The CDR3 spans 15 residues. CDR3 amino acids: CASSEDRADFDGYTF. The CDR3, as DNA: TGTGCCAGCAGTGAGGACAGGGCGGATTTTGATGGCTACACCTTC.

This clone was found a few times. The rearrangement joins TRBV4-3 to TRBJ1-1, with D perhaps TRBD1 (6 bases). Trimming cost V 3 bases and J 8 bases, with 10 bases left between them. CDR3 length equals 12 residues. Germline assignment: CDR1 LGHNA and CDR2 YSLEER. DNA for the CDR3: TGCGCCAGCAGCCAGGATCAGGGGGAAGCTTTCTTT. This gives the protein CASSQDQGEAFF.

V and J are TRBV4-1 and TRBJ1-2; D call uncertain. Germline values: CDR1 MGHRA, CDR2 YSYEKL. Trimming shortened V by 4 bases and J by 6 bases, and 15 bases separated the two germline ends. CDR3 length: 14 residues. The CDR3 sequence is CASSRGGSFDGYTF. For the CDR3, the DNA is TGCGCCAGCAGCCGCGGAGGCAGCTTCGATGGCTACACCTTC.

The CDR3 is CASSEPRETEAFF. The CDR3 DNA is TGTGCCAGCAGTGAACCTAGGGAGACTGAAGCTTTCTTT. V gene TRBV2 combines with J gene TRBJ1-1, with D uncertain. V was trimmed by 2 bases and J by 5 bases, leaving 9 bases between them. Looked up from germline, CDR1 is SNHLY and CDR2 is FYNNEI. The CDR3 runs to 13 residues.